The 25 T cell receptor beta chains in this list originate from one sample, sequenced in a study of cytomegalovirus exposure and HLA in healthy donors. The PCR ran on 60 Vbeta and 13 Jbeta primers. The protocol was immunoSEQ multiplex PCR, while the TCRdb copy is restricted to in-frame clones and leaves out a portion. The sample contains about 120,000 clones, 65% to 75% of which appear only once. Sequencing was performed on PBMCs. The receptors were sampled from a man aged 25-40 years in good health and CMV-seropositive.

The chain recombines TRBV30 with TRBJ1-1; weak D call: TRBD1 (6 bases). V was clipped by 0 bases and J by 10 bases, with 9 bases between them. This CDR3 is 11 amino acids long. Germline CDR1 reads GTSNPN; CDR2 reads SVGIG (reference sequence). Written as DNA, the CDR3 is TGTGCCTGGAGTGTTTACAGGGCAGCTTTCTTT. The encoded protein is CAWSVYRAAFF.

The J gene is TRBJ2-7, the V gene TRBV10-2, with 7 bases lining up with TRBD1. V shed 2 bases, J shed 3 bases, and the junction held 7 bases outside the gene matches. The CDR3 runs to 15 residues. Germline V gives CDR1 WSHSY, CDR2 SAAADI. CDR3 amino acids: CASSEPRQGVYEQYF. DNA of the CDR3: TGCGCCAGCAGTGAGCCCCGACAGGGTGTCTACGAGCAGTACTTC.

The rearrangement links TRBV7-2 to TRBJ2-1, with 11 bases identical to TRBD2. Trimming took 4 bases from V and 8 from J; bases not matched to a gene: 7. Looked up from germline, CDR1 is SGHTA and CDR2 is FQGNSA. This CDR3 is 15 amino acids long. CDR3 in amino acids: CASSSLAGGEDEQFF. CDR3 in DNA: TGTGCCAGCAGCTCGCTAGCGGGGGGCGAGGATGAGCAGTTCTTC. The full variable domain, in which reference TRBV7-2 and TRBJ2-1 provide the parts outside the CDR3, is GAGVSQSPSNKVTEKGKDVELRCDPISGHTALYWYRQSLGQGLEFLIYFQGNSAPDKSGLPSDRFSAERTGGSVSTLTIQRTQQEDSAVYLCASSSLAGGEDEQFFGPGTRLTVL.

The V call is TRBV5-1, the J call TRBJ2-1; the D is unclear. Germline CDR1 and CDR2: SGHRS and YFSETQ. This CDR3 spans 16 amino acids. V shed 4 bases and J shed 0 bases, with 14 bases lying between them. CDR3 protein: CASSGRQAYSYNEQFF. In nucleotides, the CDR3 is TGCGCCAGCAGCGGTAGGCAGGCCTACTCCTACAATGAGCAGTTCTTC.

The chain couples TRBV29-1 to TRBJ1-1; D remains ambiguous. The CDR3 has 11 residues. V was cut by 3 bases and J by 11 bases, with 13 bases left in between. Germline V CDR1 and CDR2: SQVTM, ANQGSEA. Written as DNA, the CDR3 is TGCAGCGTTGACCCCGGAGGGTGGGCTTTCTTT. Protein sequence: CSVDPGGWAFF.

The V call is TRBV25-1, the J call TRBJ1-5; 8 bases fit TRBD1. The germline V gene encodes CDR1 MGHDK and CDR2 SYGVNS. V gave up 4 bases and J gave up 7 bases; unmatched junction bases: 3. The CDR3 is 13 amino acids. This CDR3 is CASSVDRGQPQHF. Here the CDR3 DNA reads TGTGCCAGCAGTGTCGACAGGGGACAGCCCCAGCATTTT.

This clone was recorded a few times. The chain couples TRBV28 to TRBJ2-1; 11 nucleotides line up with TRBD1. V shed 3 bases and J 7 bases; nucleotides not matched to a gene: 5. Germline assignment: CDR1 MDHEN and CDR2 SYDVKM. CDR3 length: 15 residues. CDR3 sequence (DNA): TGTGCCAGCAGTTTGTGGACAGGGGGCGTGAATGAGCAGTTCTTC. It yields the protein CASSLWTGGVNEQFF.

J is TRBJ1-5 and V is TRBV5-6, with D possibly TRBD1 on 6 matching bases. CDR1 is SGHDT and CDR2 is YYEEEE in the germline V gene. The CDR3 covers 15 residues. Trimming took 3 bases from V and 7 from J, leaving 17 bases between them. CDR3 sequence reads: CASSWGGGAGQPQHF. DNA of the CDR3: TGTGCCAGCAGCTGGGGTGGGGGCGCAGGCCAGCCCCAGCATTTT.

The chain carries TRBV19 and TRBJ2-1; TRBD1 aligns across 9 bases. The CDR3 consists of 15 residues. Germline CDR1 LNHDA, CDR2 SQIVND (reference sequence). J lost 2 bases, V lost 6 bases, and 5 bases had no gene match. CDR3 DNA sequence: TGTGCCAGTAGCCCAACAGGGGGCCCCTACAATGAGCAGTTCTTC. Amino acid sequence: CASSPTGGPYNEQFF.

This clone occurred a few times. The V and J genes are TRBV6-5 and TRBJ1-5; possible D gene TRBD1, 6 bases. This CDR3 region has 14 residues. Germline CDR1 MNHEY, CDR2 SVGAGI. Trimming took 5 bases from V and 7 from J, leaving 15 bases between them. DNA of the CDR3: TGTGCCAGCAGTCTCGGGGTGCAGGGGCAGCCCCAGCATTTT. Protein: CASSLGVQGQPQHF.

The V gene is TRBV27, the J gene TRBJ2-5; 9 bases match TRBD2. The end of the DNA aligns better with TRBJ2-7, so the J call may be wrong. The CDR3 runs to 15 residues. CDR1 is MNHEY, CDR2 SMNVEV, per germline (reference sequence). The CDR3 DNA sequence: TGTGCCAGCAGTGTACTAGCGGGCGTAACCTACGAGCAGTACTTC. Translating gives CASSVLAGVTYEQYF.

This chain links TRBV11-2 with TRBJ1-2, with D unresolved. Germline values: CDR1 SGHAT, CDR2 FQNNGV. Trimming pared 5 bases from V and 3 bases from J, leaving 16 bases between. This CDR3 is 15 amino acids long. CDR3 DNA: TGTGCCAGCAGCGCTCTTCAGGAATGGGACTATGGCTACACCTTC. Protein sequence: CASSALQEWDYGYTF.

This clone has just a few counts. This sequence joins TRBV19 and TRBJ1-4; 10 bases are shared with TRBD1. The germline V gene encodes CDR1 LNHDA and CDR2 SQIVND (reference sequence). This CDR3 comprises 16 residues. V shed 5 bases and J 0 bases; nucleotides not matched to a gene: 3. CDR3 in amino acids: CASSPDRGATNEKLFF. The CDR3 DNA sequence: TGTGCCAGTAGTCCGGACAGGGGGGCAACTAATGAAAAACTGTTTTTT.

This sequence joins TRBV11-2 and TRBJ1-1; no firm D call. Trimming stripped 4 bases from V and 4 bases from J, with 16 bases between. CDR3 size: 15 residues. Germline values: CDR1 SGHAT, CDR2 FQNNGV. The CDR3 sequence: CASSSLRPGFTEAFF. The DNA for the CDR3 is TGTGCCAGCAGCTCCTTACGGCCGGGATTCACTGAAGCTTTCTTT.

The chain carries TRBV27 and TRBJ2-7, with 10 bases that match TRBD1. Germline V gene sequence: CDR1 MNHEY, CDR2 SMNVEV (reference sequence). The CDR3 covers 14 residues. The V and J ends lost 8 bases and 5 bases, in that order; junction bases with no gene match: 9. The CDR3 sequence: CASAAGTGDDEQYF. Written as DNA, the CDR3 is TGTGCCAGCGCCGCCGGGACAGGGGACGACGAGCAGTACTTC.

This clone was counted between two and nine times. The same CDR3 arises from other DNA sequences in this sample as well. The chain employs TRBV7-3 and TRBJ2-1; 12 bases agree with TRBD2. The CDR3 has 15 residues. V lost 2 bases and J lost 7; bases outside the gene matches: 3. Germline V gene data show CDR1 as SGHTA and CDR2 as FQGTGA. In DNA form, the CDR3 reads TGTGCCAGCAGCTTACTAGCGGGGGGGCGTAATGAGCAGTTCTTC. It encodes CASSLLAGGRNEQFF.

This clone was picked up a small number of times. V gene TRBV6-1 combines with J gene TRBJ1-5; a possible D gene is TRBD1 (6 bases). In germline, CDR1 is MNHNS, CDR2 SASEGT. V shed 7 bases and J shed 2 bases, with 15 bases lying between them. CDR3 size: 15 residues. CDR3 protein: CASTLDGGGNQPQHF. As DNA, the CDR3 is TGTGCCAGCACCCTAGATGGGGGCGGCAATCAGCCCCAGCATTTT.

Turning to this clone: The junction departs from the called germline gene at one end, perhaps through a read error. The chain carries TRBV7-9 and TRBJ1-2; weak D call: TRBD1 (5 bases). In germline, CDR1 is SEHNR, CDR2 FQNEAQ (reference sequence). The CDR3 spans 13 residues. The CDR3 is CASSSTGNYGYPF. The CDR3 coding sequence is TGTGCCAGCAGCTCCACAGGCAACTATGGCTACCCCTTC. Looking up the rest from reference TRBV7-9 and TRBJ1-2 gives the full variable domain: DTGVSQNPRHKITKRGQNVTFRCDPISEHNRLYWYRQTLGQGPEFLTYFQNEAQLEKSRLLSDRFSAERPKGSFSTLEIQRTEQGDSAMYLCASSSTGNYGYPFGSGTRLTVV.

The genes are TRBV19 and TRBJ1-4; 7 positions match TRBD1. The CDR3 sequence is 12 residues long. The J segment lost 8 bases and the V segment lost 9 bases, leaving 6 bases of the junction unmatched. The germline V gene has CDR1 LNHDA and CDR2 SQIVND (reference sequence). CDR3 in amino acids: CASSTGWEKLFF. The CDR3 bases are TGTGCCAGCTCGACAGGGTGGGAAAAACTGTTTTTT.

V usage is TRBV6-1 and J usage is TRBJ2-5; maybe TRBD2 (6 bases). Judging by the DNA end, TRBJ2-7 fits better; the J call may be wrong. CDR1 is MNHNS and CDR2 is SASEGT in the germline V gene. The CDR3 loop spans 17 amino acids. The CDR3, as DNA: TGTGCCAGCAGTGGCGAGGTCTACGGGGGACCCTCCTACGAGCAGTACTTC. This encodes CASSGEVYGGPSYEQYF.

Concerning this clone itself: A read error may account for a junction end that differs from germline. Here the CDR3 DNA reads TGCAGCGTTGGGGCCGGCTATGGCTACCCCTTC. This encodes CSVGAGYGYPF. The V call is TRBV29-1, the J call TRBJ1-2; D is unresolved. The CDR3 length is 11 residues. Germline V gives CDR1 SQVTM, CDR2 ANQGSEA. Complete variable domain (other parts from reference TRBV29-1 and TRBJ1-2): SAVISQKPSRDICQRGTSLTIQCQVDSQVTMMFWYRQQPGQSLTLIATANQGSEATYESGFVIDKFPISRPNLTFSTLTVSNMSPEDSSIYLCSVGAGYGYPFGSGTRLTVV.

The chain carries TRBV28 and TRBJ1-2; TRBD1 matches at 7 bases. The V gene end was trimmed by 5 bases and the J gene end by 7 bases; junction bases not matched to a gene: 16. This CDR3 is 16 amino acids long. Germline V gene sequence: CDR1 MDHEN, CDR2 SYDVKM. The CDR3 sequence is CASSVPGGFDSCGYTF. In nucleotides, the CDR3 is TGTGCCAGCAGTGTTCCAGGGGGATTCGATTCTTGTGGCTACACCTTC.

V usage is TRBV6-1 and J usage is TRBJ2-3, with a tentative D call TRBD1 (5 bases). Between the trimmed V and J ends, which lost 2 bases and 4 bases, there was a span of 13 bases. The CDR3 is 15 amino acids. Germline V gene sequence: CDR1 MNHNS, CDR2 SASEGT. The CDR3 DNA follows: TGTGCCAGCAGTGAACTCGCAGGGCCCCCAGATACGCAGTATTTT. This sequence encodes CASSELAGPPDTQYF.

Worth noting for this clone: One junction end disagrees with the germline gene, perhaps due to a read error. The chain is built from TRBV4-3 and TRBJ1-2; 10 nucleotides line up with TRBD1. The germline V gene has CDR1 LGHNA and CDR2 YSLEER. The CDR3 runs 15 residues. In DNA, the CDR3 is TGCGCCAGCAGCCAAGGACAGGGGGCAAGGTATGGCTACCCCTTC. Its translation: CASSQGQGARYGYPF.

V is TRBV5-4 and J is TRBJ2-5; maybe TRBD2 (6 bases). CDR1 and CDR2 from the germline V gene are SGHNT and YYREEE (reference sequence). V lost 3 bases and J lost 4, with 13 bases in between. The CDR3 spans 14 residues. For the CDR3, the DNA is TGTGCCAGCAGCTCACGGGGGTTGGGAGAGACCCAGTACTTC. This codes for CASSSRGLGETQYF. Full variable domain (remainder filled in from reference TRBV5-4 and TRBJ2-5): ETGVTQSPTHLIKTRGQQVTLRCSSQSGHNTVSWYQQALGQGPQFIFQYYREEENGRGNFPPRFSGLQFPNYSSELNVNALELDDSALYLCASSSRGLGETQYFGPGTRLLVL.